The clone carrying this T cell receptor (beta chain) was picked up a small number of times. Its matching antigen is unknown. The V gene lost 5 bases and the J gene lost 7 bases, with 15 bases spanning the gap. Germline V gene lookup returns CDR1 MNHEY and CDR2 SMNVEV (reference sequence). The CDR3 length is 13 residues. The sample is drawn from a study of T-cell memory formation after mild COVID-19. Study results and limitations: Clones from the second wave (peaking day 37) had unconfirmed SARS-CoV-2 specificity. Shrinking CD4+ clones resided mostly in CM and EM, and CD8+ ones in EMRA.

One entry per CDR3 protein results from TCRdb running MiXCR on the 5' RACE reads. The sample shows approximately 400,000 distinct CDR3 sequences, 24% of them seen only once. The material sequenced was PBMCs or a T cell subset sorted from them (not recorded which). The sequence was collected from an adult woman who had mild COVID-19 (a few samples of this study predate the infection). Cell type and time point are not known. The V call is TRBV27, the J call TRBJ2-7, with D perhaps TRBD1 (6 bases). As DNA, the CDR3 is TGTGCCAGCAGTCAAGGACAGTTCTTGGAGCAGTACTTC. Its protein product is CASSQGQFLEQYF.